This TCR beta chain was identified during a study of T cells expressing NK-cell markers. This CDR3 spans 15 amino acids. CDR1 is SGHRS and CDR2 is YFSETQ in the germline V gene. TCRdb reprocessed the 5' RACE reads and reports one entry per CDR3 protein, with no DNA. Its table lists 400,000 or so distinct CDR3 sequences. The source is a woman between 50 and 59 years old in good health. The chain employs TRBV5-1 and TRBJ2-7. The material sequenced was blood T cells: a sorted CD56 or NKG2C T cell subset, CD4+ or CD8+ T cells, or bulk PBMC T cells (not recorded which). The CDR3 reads CASSLDMAALYEQYF. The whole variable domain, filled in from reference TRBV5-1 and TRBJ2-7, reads KAGVTQTPRYLIKTRGQQVTLSCSPISGHRSVSWYQQTPGQGLQFLFEYFSETQRNKGNFPGRFSGRQFSNSRSEMNVSTLELGDSALYLCASSLDMAALYEQYFGPGTRLTVT.